These 7 T cell receptor beta chains came from one sample sequenced in a study of blood T cell repertoires in COVID-19. Clones were read by immunoSEQ multiplex PCR, and TCRdb kept only the in-frame ones, dropping some. The data show 250,000 to 350,000 clones, approximately 90% seen once. Sequences were obtained from PBMCs or T cells enriched from blood (not recorded which). The receptors here all came from a woman in her forties or fifties who had recovered from COVID-19.

This chain uses TRBV7-2 with TRBJ2-3; 10 bases agree with TRBD2. The V and J ends lost 2 bases and 8 bases, in that order; junction bases with no gene match: 10. Germline assignment: CDR1 SGHTA and CDR2 FQGNSA. This CDR3 is built from 16 residues. The CDR3 DNA follows: TGTGCCAGCAGCTTAACCCCCTTAGCGGGAGGAGGTACGCAGTATTTT. Translation: CASSLTPLAGGGTQYF. Filled out from reference TRBV7-2 and TRBJ2-3, the complete variable domain reads GAGVSQSPSNKVTEKGKDVELRCDPISGHTALYWYRQSLGQGLEFLIYFQGNSAPDKSGLPSDRFSAERTGGSVSTLTIQRTQQEDSAVYLCASSLTPLAGGGTQYFGPGTRLTVL.

V is TRBV18 and J is TRBJ1-1; possible D gene TRBD1, 6 bases. Germline V gene lookup returns CDR1 KGHSH and CDR2 LQKENI. The CDR3 consists of 14 residues. V dropped 4 bases and J dropped 5 bases, with 14 bases sitting between them. The CDR3 DNA reads as TGTGCCAGCTCACAGCTACAGGGTGGAACTGAAGCTTTCTTT. It encodes CASSQLQGGTEAFF.

The chain couples TRBV4-3 to TRBJ1-1, with D unresolved. V lost 4 bases, J lost 0 bases, and 9 bases lay in between. CDR3 length: 14 residues. Germline values: CDR1 LGHNA, CDR2 YSLEER. The CDR3 sequence: CASSPYTMNTEAFF. CDR3 DNA: TGCGCCAGCAGCCCTTACACAATGAACACTGAAGCTTTCTTT.

The chain is built from TRBV4-3 and TRBJ1-2; 8 bases fit TRBD1. The CDR3 covers 14 residues. J gave up 2 bases and V 3 bases, and 2 bases lay outside the gene matches. The germline V gene has CDR1 LGHNA and CDR2 YSLEER. In DNA, the CDR3 is TGCGCCAGCAGCCAGCGGGACAGGAACTATGGCTACACCTTC. Translated, it gives CASSQRDRNYGYTF.

The chain recombines TRBV28 with TRBJ1-5; D is undetermined. Germline V gives CDR1 MDHEN, CDR2 SYDVKM. Trimming cost V 8 bases and J 2 bases, with 10 bases left between them. The length of the CDR3 is 13 residues. In DNA, the CDR3 is TGTGCCAGCCTCGGGTGGCGCAATCAGCCCCAGCATTTT. Protein product: CASLGWRNQPQHF.

This clone showed up just a few times. The chain links TRBV6-2 or TRBV6-3 to TRBJ2-5; 10 positions agree with TRBD2. CDR1 and CDR2 from the germline V gene are MNHEY and SVGEGT. V gave up 4 bases and J gave up 4 bases; unmatched junction bases: 6. The CDR3 loop spans 15 amino acids. The DNA for the CDR3 is TGTGCCAGCAGTTGGGGACTAGCGTTGGGAGAGACCCAGTACTTC. Its translation is CASSWGLALGETQYF.

The CDR3 spells CASSLGTAINYGYTF. CDR3 nucleotides: TGCGCCAGCAGCTTGGGGACAGCGATCAACTATGGCTACACCTTC. V is TRBV5-1 and J is TRBJ1-2; D possibly corresponds to TRBD1 (6 bases). Trimming stripped 0 bases from V and 2 bases from J, with 11 bases between. The CDR3 totals 15 residues. CDR1 SGHRS and CDR2 YFSETQ come from the germline V gene.